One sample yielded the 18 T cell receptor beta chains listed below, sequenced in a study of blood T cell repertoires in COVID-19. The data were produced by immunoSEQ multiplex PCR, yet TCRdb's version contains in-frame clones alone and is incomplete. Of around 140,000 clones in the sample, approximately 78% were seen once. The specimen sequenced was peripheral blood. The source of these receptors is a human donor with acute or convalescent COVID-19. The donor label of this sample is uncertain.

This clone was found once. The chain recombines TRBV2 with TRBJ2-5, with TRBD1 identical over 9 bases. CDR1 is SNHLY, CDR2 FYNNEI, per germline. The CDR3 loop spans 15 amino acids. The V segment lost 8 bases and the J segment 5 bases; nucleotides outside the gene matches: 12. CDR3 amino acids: CASGNYRGHGETQYF. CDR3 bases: TGTGCCAGCGGCAATTACAGGGGGCATGGCGAGACCCAGTACTTC.

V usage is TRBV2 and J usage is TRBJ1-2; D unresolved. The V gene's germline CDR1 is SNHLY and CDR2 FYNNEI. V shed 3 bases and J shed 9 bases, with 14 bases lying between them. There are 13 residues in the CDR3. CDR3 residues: CASSELPGGSYTF. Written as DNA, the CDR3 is TGTGCCAGCAGTGAGCTTCCAGGTGGAAGCTACACCTTC.

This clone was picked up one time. CDR3 in amino acids: CASSTGTVQETQYF. In DNA form, the CDR3 reads TGTGCCAGTAGTACCGGGACAGTACAAGAGACCCAGTACTTC. V is TRBV19 and J is TRBJ2-5, with TRBD1 identical over 7 bases. V lost 4 bases, J lost 2 bases, and 4 bases stayed unmatched. CDR1 is LNHDA and CDR2 is SQIVND in the germline V gene (reference sequence). This CDR3 has 14 amino acids.

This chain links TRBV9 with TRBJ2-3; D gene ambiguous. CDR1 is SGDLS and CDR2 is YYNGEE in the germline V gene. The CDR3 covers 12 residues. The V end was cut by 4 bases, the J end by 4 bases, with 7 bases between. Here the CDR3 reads CASSSLSDTQYF. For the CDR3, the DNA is TGTGCCAGCAGCTCACTGTCAGATACGCAGTATTTT.

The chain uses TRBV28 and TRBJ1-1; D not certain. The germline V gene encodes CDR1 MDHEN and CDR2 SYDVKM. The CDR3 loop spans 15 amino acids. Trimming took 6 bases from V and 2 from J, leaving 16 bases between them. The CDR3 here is CASRPRPGFNTEAFF. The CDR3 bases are TGTGCCAGCAGACCAAGACCGGGGTTCAACACTGAAGCTTTCTTT.

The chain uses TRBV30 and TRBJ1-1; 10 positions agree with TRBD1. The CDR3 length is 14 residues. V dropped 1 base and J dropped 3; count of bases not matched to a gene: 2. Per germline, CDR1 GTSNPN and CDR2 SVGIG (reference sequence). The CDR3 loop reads CAWSGQGADTEAFF. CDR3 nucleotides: TGTGCCTGGAGTGGACAGGGGGCAGACACTGAAGCTTTCTTT.

The CDR3 region has the DNA TGTGCCAGCAGCCCGCGACAGGGTTACAATGAGCAGTTCTTC. Translation gives CASSPRQGYNEQFF. This rearrangement joins TRBV7-2 to TRBJ2-1; 7 bases are shared with TRBD1. V lost 5 bases and J lost 4; bases outside the gene matches: 5. Germline V lookup: CDR1 SGHTA, CDR2 FQGNSA. This CDR3 has 14 amino acids.

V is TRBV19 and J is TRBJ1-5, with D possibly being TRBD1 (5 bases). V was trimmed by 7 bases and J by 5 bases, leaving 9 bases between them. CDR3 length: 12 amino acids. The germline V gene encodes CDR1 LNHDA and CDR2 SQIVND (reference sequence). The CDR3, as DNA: TGTGCCAGTACCCGGGGGGATCAGCCCCAGCATTTT. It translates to CASTRGDQPQHF.

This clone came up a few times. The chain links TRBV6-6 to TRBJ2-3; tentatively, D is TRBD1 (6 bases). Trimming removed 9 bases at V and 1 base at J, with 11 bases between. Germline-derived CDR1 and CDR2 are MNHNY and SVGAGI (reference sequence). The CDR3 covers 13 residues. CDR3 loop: CASGQSRTDTQYF. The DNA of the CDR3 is TGTGCCAGTGGACAGAGTCGCACAGATACGCAGTATTTT.

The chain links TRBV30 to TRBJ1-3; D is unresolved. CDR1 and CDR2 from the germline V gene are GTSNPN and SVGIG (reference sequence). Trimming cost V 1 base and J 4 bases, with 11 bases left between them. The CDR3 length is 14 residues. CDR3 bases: TGTGCCTGGAGTGCTCGGAGCCTCGGAAACACCATATATTTT. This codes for CAWSARSLGNTIYF.

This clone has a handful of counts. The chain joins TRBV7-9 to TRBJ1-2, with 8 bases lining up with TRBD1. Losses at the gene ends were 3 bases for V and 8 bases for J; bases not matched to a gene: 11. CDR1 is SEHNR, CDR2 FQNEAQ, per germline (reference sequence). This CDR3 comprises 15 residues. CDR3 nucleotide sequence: TGTGCCAGCAGCTTCTTAATGACAGGGGAGGAAGGCTACACCTTC. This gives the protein CASSFLMTGEEGYTF.

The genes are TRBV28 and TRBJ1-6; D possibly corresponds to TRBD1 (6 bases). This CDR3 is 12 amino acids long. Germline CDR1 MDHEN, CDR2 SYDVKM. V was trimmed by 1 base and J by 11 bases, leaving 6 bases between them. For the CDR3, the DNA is TGTGCCAGCAGTTTATCAGGGGCACCCCTCCACTTT. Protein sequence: CASSLSGAPLHF.

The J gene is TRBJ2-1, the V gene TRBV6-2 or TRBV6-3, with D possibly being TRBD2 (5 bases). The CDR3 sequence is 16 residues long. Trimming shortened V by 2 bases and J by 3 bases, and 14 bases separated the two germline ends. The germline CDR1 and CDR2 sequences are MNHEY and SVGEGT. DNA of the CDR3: TGTGCCAGCAGTTACGTCGGACTCTATCTCTACAATGAGCAGTTCTTC. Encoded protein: CASSYVGLYLYNEQFF.

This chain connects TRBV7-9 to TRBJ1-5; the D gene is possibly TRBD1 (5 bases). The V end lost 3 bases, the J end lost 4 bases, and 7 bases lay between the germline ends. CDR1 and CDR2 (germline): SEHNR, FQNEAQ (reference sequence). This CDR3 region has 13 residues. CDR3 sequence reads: CASSFGGNQPQHF. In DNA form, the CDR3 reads TGTGCCAGCAGCTTCGGGGGGAATCAGCCCCAGCATTTT. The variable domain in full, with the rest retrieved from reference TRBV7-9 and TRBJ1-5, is DTGVSQNPRHKITKRGQNVTFRCDPISEHNRLYWYRQTLGQGPEFLTYFQNEAQLEKSRLLSDRFSAERPKGSFSTLEIQRTEQGDSAMYLCASSFGGNQPQHFGDGTRLSIL.

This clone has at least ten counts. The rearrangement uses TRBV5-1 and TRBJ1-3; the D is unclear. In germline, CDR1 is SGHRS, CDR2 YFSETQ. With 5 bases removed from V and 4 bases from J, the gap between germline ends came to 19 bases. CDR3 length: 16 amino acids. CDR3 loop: CASRISREGTGNTIYF. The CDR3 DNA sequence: TGCGCCAGCAGGATTAGTCGGGAGGGTACCGGAAACACCATATATTTT.

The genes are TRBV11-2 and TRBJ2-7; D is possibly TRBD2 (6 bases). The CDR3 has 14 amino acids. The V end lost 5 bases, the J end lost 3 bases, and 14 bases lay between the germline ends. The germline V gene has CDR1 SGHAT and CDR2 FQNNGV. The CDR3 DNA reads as TGTGCCAGCAGCCCTAACCGGGGGAGCTACGAGCAGTACTTC. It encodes CASSPNRGSYEQYF. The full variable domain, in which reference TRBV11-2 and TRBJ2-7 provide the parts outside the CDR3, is EAGVAQSPRYKIIEKRQSVAFWCNPISGHATLYWYQQILGQGPKLLIQFQNNGVVDDSQLPKDRFSAERLKGVDSTLKIQPAKLEDSAVYLCASSPNRGSYEQYFGPGTRLTVT.

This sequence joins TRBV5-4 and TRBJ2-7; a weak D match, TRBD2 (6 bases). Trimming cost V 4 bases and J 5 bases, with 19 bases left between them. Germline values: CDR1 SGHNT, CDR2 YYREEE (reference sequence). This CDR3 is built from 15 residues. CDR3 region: CASSLSAGREDEQYF. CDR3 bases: TGTGCCAGCAGCCTATCCGCGGGCAGGGAGGACGAGCAGTACTTC.

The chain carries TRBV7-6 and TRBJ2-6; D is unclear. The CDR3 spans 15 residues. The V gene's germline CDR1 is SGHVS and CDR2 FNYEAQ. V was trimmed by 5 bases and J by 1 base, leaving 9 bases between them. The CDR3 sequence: CASSPSWSGANVLTF. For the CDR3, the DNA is TGTGCCAGCAGCCCGAGTTGGTCTGGGGCCAACGTCCTGACTTTC.